This T cell receptor (beta chain) was found in a study of cytomegalovirus exposure and HLA in healthy donors. A remark on this clone: The sample contains more than one DNA sequence encoding this CDR3.

Sequencing used immunoSEQ multiplex PCR; TCRdb keeps in-frame clones, though not all of them. The table records about 110,000 clones, over 85% of them present only once. Looked up from germline, CDR1 is SEHNR and CDR2 is FQNEAQ (reference sequence). With 1 base removed from V and 5 bases from J, the gap between germline ends came to 11 bases. CDR3 length equals 14 residues. The clonotype originates from a woman under 30 in good health and CMV-seronegative. This chain joins TRBV7-9 and TRBJ2-5; a weak D match, TRBD1 (6 bases). What was sequenced was PBMCs. The CDR3 region has the DNA TGTGCCAGCAGCTTAGTACAGGGCGGGGAGACCCAGTACTTC. Translating gives CASSLVQGGETQYF. Combining the CDR3 with reference TRBV7-9 and TRBJ2-5 gives the whole variable domain DTGVSQNPRHKITKRGQNVTFRCDPISEHNRLYWYRQTLGQGPEFLTYFQNEAQLEKSRLLSDRFSAERPKGSFSTLEIQRTEQGDSAMYLCASSLVQGGETQYFGPGTRLLVL.